The entry below gives a single T cell receptor beta chain sequence along with its context. The sample belongs to a study of blood T cell repertoires in COVID-19. Germline V gene lookup returns CDR1 KGHSY and CDR2 FQNENV. V lost 4 bases and J lost 4; bases outside the gene matches: 9. The CDR3 sequence is 16 residues long. The repertoire was sequenced with immunoSEQ multiplex PCR; TCRdb's copy has only in-frame clones and lacks some. The data show 70,000 or so clones, roughly 82% seen once. The V and J genes are TRBV16 and TRBJ1-3; 8 bases match TRBD1. The sequencing input was peripheral blood. This TCR came from a human donor in a cohort sampled during active COVID-19. As DNA, the CDR3 is TGTGCCAGCAGCCCTGGACAGGGATTTAGAGGAAACACCATATATTTT. This encodes CASSPGQGFRGNTIYF. The complete variable domain, with remaining parts taken from reference TRBV16 and TRBJ1-3, reads GEEVAQTPKHLVRGEGQKAKLYCAPIKGHSYVFWYQQVLKNEFKFLISFQNENVFDETGMPKERFSAKCLPNSPCSLEIQATKLEDSAVYFCASSPGQGFRGNTIYFGEGSWLTVV.